Listed here are 27 T cell receptor beta chains from one sample, sequenced in a study of cytomegalovirus exposure and HLA in healthy donors. Data came from immunoSEQ multiplex PCR; TCRdb stores just in-frame clones and leaves some out. The sample has roughly 150,000 clones, 88% seen once; the top ten hold just under 3%. The sample was PBMCs. Receptors were obtained from a man between 18 and 29 years old in good health and CMV-seronegative.

The chain couples TRBV19 to TRBJ2-4, with D unclear. The CDR3 consists of 15 residues. Germline V CDR1 and CDR2: LNHDA, SQIVND (reference sequence). Trimming removed 3 bases at V and 0 bases at J, with 9 bases between. In DNA form, the CDR3 reads TGTGCCAGTAGTATTTTGTCAGTAGCCAAAAACATTCAGTACTTC. Encoded protein: CASSILSVAKNIQYF.

V gene TRBV5-6 combines with J gene TRBJ2-5; possibly TRBD2 for D (6 bases). Germline V lookup: CDR1 SGHDT, CDR2 YYEEEE. Trimming took off 4 bases at V and 5 bases at J, with 27 bases between the two ends. The CDR3 has 18 amino acids. The CDR3 loop is CASSDQGVGGARGETQYF. The CDR3 DNA sequence: TGTGCCAGCAGCGACCAGGGAGTGGGCGGGGCCCGCGGGGAGACCCAGTACTTC.

This CDR3 reads CASRTGTGGIRGNTGELFF. In nucleotides, the CDR3 is TGTGCCAGCCGGACCGGGACAGGGGGCATTAGGGGGAACACCGGGGAGCTGTTTTTT. The J gene is TRBJ2-2, the V gene TRBV28, with TRBD1 matching over 12 bases. After removal of 8 bases from V and 1 base from J, the junction contained 14 bases not matched to a gene. Germline loops: CDR1 MDHEN, CDR2 SYDVKM. The CDR3 is 19 residues long.

The chain couples TRBV13 to TRBJ1-5, with 10 positions matching TRBD1. V was clipped by 4 bases and J by 3 bases; unmatched bases: 9. The CDR3 extends over 17 amino acids. CDR1 and CDR2 from the germline V gene are PRHDT and FYEKMQ (reference sequence). The CDR3 nucleotides are TGTGCCAGCAGCTCTACCGGGACAGGGGAAATCAATCAGCCCCAGCATTTT. It translates to CASSSTGTGEINQPQHF.

The chain recombines TRBV27 with TRBJ2-1; 10 bases are shared with TRBD2. This CDR3 region has 16 residues. Germline CDR1 is MNHEY and CDR2 is SMNVEV (reference sequence). With 7 bases clipped from V and 2 bases from J, the junction kept 8 bases outside the gene matches. In DNA form, the CDR3 reads TGTGCCAGCACCCTGAAGCGGGAGGGCCCCTACAATGAGCAGTTCTTC. Translated, it gives CASTLKREGPYNEQFF.

The CDR3 is CASSKRGLAGVTDTQYF. Written as DNA, the CDR3 is TGTGCCAGCAGTAAAAGGGGACTAGCGGGAGTCACAGATACGCAGTATTTT. The chain has TRBV28 and TRBJ2-3; 14 bases fit TRBD2. The germline V gene encodes CDR1 MDHEN and CDR2 SYDVKM. The CDR3 totals 17 residues. V was clipped by 5 bases and J by 2 bases; unmatched bases: 6.

This clone has a count of ten or more. The J gene is TRBJ2-7, the V gene TRBV6-5; D is perhaps TRBD2 (6 bases). The CDR3 sequence is 15 residues long. Deletions cut 0 bases from V and 4 bases from J, with 13 bases between. Germline V gives CDR1 MNHEY, CDR2 SVGAGI. DNA for the CDR3: TGTGCCAGCAGTTACTCCGGGGGTTTGGGGTACGAGCAGTACTTC. This sequence encodes CASSYSGGLGYEQYF.

This clone showed up just once. The germline gene is not matched at one end of the junction; a read error may be the cause. The chain combines TRBV2 with TRBJ1-1; TRBD1 might be the D (6 bases). Germline V gene sequence: CDR1 SNHLY, CDR2 FYNNEI. The CDR3 is made up of 15 amino acids. The CDR3, as DNA: TGTGCCAGCAGTGATGTGGACAGAAGGAACGCTGAAGCTTTCTTT. Translating it yields CASSDVDRRNAEAFF.

V gene TRBV4-1 combines with J gene TRBJ1-1; D not resolved. Trimming removed 2 bases from V and 5 bases from J, with 12 bases in between. Germline CDR1 and CDR2: MGHRA and YSYEKL. The CDR3 sequence is 14 residues long. CDR3 nucleotides: TGCGCCAGCAGCCAACAGGCTTGGAGGACTGAAGCTTTCTTT. This gives the protein CASSQQAWRTEAFF.

The V gene is TRBV7-9, the J gene TRBJ1-1; D is undetermined. CDR3 length: 14 residues. Between the trimmed V and J ends, which lost 6 bases and 2 bases, there was a span of 13 bases. Germline CDR1 is SEHNR and CDR2 is FQNEAQ (reference sequence). The CDR3 DNA follows: TGTGCCAGCAGGTTCCCTCCCGGTAACACTGAAGCTTTCTTT. Its protein is CASRFPPGNTEAFF. The full variable domain, in which reference TRBV7-9 and TRBJ1-1 provide the parts outside the CDR3, is DTGVSQNPRHKITKRGQNVTFRCDPISEHNRLYWYRQTLGQGPEFLTYFQNEAQLEKSRLLSDRFSAERPKGSFSTLEIQRTEQGDSAMYLCASRFPPGNTEAFFGQGTRLTVV.

V usage is TRBV9 and J usage is TRBJ2-5, with 10 bases lining up with TRBD1. Germline lookup yields CDR1 SGDLS and CDR2 YYNGEE. This CDR3 is built from 14 residues. V dropped 3 bases and J dropped 4; count of bases not matched to a gene: 3. CDR3 sequence: CASSGTGGRETQYF. The DNA for the CDR3 is TGTGCCAGCAGCGGGACAGGGGGTCGAGAGACCCAGTACTTC.

This clone was recorded a few times. The rearrangement links TRBV7-2 to TRBJ2-7; possibly TRBD2 for D (5 bases). Trimming removed 2 bases from V and 6 bases from J, with 8 bases in between. CDR3 length: 12 amino acids. The germline V gene encodes CDR1 SGHTA and CDR2 FQGNSA. The CDR3 spells CASSLLGGEQYV. CDR3 in DNA: TGTGCCAGCAGCTTATTAGGAGGCGAGCAGTACGTC.

The chain uses TRBV5-6 and TRBJ2-1; 8 bases align to TRBD1. The CDR3 consists of 16 residues. The V segment lost 2 bases and the J segment 6 bases; nucleotides outside the gene matches: 10. Germline V gene data show CDR1 as SGHDT and CDR2 as YYEEEE. CDR3 sequence: CASSFRRRQGTNEQFF. Written as DNA, the CDR3 is TGTGCCAGCAGCTTCAGAAGAAGACAGGGGACCAATGAGCAGTTCTTC.

The chain joins TRBV5-6 to TRBJ1-2; D is ambiguous. V lost 0 bases and J 0 bases, leaving 12 bases between the germline ends. The length of the CDR3 is 16 residues. Germline V CDR1 and CDR2: SGHDT, YYEEEE. The CDR3 loop is CASSLGQDSTNYGYTF. Written as DNA, the CDR3 is TGTGCCAGCAGCTTGGGCCAGGACTCTACTAACTATGGCTACACCTTC.

The chain links TRBV18 to TRBJ1-3; no clear D. Germline V gene sequence: CDR1 KGHSH, CDR2 LQKENI. The V end was cut by 1 base, the J end by 1 base, with 5 bases between. The CDR3 is 14 residues long. This CDR3 reads CASSPLPSGNTIYF. CDR3 nucleotide sequence: TGTGCCAGCTCACCACTCCCGTCTGGAAACACCATATATTTT.

The chain uses TRBV13 and TRBJ2-7; TRBD2 agrees at 7 bases. V trimming: 5 bases; J trimming: 0 bases; junction bases outside the gene matches: 13. The CDR3 runs 17 residues. Germline V gives CDR1 PRHDT, CDR2 FYEKMQ (reference sequence). This chain's CDR3 is CASSDYLAEPHSYEQYF. The CDR3 coding sequence is TGTGCCAGCAGCGACTACCTAGCGGAGCCCCACTCCTACGAGCAGTACTTC. Supplemented by reference TRBV13 and TRBJ2-7, the full variable domain reads AAGVIQSPRHLIKEKRETATLKCYPIPRHDTVYWYQQGPGQDPQFLISFYEKMQSDKGSIPDRFSAQQFSDYHSELNMSSLELGDSALYFCASSDYLAEPHSYEQYFGPGTRLTVT.

The chain couples TRBV5-1 to TRBJ1-1; 7 nucleotides match TRBD1. The germline gives CDR1 SGHRS, CDR2 YFSETQ. Unmatched junction bases numbered 3, after V lost 4 bases and J lost 0 bases. The CDR3 loop spans 14 amino acids. The CDR3 reads CASSPGTVNTEAFF. The CDR3 bases are TGCGCCAGCAGCCCGGGGACAGTGAACACTGAAGCTTTCTTT.

The CDR3 bases are TGTGCCAGCAGTGAAGTCGAGGGTGGTCAGCCCCAGCATTTT. Translation: CASSEVEGGQPQHF. This chain joins TRBV25-1 and TRBJ1-5; the D is unclear. Trimming pared 2 bases from V and 6 bases from J, leaving 11 bases between. The V gene's germline CDR1 is MGHDK and CDR2 SYGVNS. The CDR3 has 14 residues.

This clone was seen more than once but under ten times. The chain is built from TRBV11-2 and TRBJ2-7, with no clear D. This CDR3 spans 12 amino acids. The V end lost 3 bases, the J end lost 3 bases, and 6 bases lay between the germline ends. Per germline, CDR1 SGHAT and CDR2 FQNNGV. This chain's CDR3 is CASSLVGYEQYF. The CDR3 coding sequence is TGTGCCAGCAGCTTGGTCGGCTACGAGCAGTACTTC. Filled out from reference TRBV11-2 and TRBJ2-7, the complete variable domain reads EAGVAQSPRYKIIEKRQSVAFWCNPISGHATLYWYQQILGQGPKLLIQFQNNGVVDDSQLPKDRFSAERLKGVDSTLKIQPAKLEDSAVYLCASSLVGYEQYFGPGTRLTVT.

The V and J genes are TRBV1 and TRBJ2-7; the table assigns TRBD2, which was not confirmed against the DNA. TRBV1 is described as a pseudogene. The CDR3 is 15 residues long. The CDR3 DNA is TGCACCGGAGGAATTTTGGCGAGTTTTCCCTACGAGCAGTACTTC. Translated: CTGGILASFPYEQYF.

The V gene is TRBV29-1, the J gene TRBJ1-1; D unresolved. The CDR3 runs 13 residues. Deletions cut 2 bases from V and 1 base from J, with 8 bases between. Germline CDR1 and CDR2: SQVTM and ANQGSEA. The CDR3 spells CSVEWAPNTEAFF. The CDR3 coding sequence is TGCAGCGTTGAATGGGCCCCGAACACTGAAGCTTTCTTT.

The CDR3 is CASRSLAGMGTDTQYF. DNA for the CDR3: TGTGCCAGCAGGTCACTCGCGGGGATGGGCACAGATACGCAGTATTTT. The chain is built from TRBV7-9 and TRBJ2-3; weak D call: TRBD2 (6 bases). V was trimmed by 6 bases and J by 1 base, leaving 17 bases between them. This CDR3 is built from 16 residues. Germline V gives CDR1 SEHNR, CDR2 FQNEAQ (reference sequence). The full variable domain, with the rest looked up from reference TRBV7-9 and TRBJ2-3, is DTGVSQNPRHKITKRGQNVTFRCDPISEHNRLYWYRQTLGQGPEFLTYFQNEAQLEKSRLLSDRFSAERPKGSFSTLEIQRTEQGDSAMYLCASRSLAGMGTDTQYFGPGTRLTVL.

This chain links TRBV2 with TRBJ2-2; D is unresolved. The V and J ends lost 7 bases and 7 bases respectively, with 13 bases between them. Germline V gene sequence: CDR1 SNHLY, CDR2 FYNNEI. The CDR3 has 13 residues. DNA for the CDR3: TGTGCCAGCACGATTAACAGTGGCGGGGAGCTGTTTTTT. Its translation: CASTINSGGELFF. Based on the CDR3 plus reference TRBV2 and TRBJ2-2, the full variable domain is EPEVTQTPSHQVTQMGQEVILRCVPISNHLYFYWYRQILGQKVEFLVSFYNNEISEKSEIFDDQFSVERPDGSNFTLKIRSTKLEDSAMYFCASTINSGGELFFGEGSRLTVL.

The V gene is TRBV30, the J gene TRBJ2-3; TRBD1 or TRBD2 may be the D gene (7 bases each). The CDR3 extends over 17 amino acids. In germline, CDR1 is GTSNPN, CDR2 SVGIG (reference sequence). With 5 bases removed from V and 0 bases from J, the gap between germline ends came to 21 bases. The DNA of the CDR3 is TGTGCCTGGGGTGGGAGGGACAGTCCTTTCAGCACAGATACGCAGTATTTT. Amino acid sequence: CAWGGRDSPFSTDTQYF.

The chain has TRBV2 and TRBJ1-6; D gene ambiguous. V was clipped by 3 bases and J by 5 bases, with 8 bases between them. CDR1 is SNHLY, CDR2 FYNNEI, per germline. The length of the CDR3 is 14 residues. CDR3 residues: CASSDDTNNSPLHF. The CDR3 DNA sequence: TGTGCCAGCAGTGATGACACAAATAATTCACCCCTCCACTTT.

The chain combines TRBV5-1 with TRBJ1-6; 7 nucleotides align to TRBD1. The germline V gene encodes CDR1 SGHRS and CDR2 YFSETQ. This CDR3 is built from 16 residues. Trimming cost V 0 bases and J 6 bases; bases outside gene matches: 6. The CDR3 sequence: CASSLAARGINSPLHF. The CDR3 nucleotides read TGCGCCAGCAGCTTGGCCGCCAGGGGGATTAATTCACCCCTCCACTTT.

The chain has TRBV10-2 and TRBJ2-5; D perhaps matches TRBD2 (5 bases). Germline lookup yields CDR1 WSHSY and CDR2 SAAADI. Trimming cost V 7 bases and J 4 bases, with 10 bases left between them. CDR3 length: 12 residues. The CDR3, as DNA: TGCGCCAGCAATCCCGGAGGAGAGACCCAGTACTTC. Translated: CASNPGGETQYF.